The entry below describes one T cell receptor beta chain. CDR1 LNHDA and CDR2 SQIVND come from the germline V gene (reference sequence). CDR3 size: 14 residues. J gave up 5 bases and V 11 bases, and 12 bases lay outside the gene matches. This specimen belongs to a study of blood T cell repertoires in COVID-19. About the study: Samples of COVID-19 (acute and convalescent) were obtained from the United States, Italy and Spain. T cells, B-cell-depleted T cells, or PBMCs provided the cDNA or gDNA that served as material.

Authors' analysis steps: By means of reference gene primer amplification, nucleated cell counts were estimated. TCRdb keeps only in-frame clones here, not all; method: immunoSEQ multiplex PCR. The V and J calls and clone size are taken from that table; D and trimming were inferred from the DNA. The sample lists some 400,000 clones, 81% occurring once. The genes are TRBV19 and TRBJ2-1; TRBD2 agrees at 7 bases. This receptor was taken from a human donor with acute or convalescent COVID-19. The donor label of this sample is uncertain. Sequencing was carried out using peripheral blood. Written as DNA, the CDR3 is TGTGCCTCTAACCCCAGCGGGGAGGACAATGAGCAGTTCTTC. Translation: CASNPSGEDNEQFF.